One sample yielded the 17 T cell receptor beta chains listed below, sequenced in a study of T-cell reconstitution after alpha-beta-depleted transplantation in children. Unique molecular identifiers were incorporated during preparation of the TCRbeta library. TCRdb used MiXCR to reprocess the PCR reads, holding one entry per CDR3 protein. Among about 980,000 distinct CDR3 sequences, about 29% were seen once, and the ten largest hold about 28%. The sequencing used PBMCs, mostly from graft donor cells, collected 360 days after TCRalphabeta/CD19-depleted stem cell transplant. The origin of the receptors is a boy younger than two who had a stem cell transplant for SCID, so the T cells may come from the graft donor.

The V and J genes are TRBV28 and TRBJ2-7; 7 bases fit TRBD1. Germline V gene sequence: CDR1 MDHEN, CDR2 SYDVKM. CDR3 length: 18 residues. V lost 8 bases, J lost 0 bases, and 19 bases stayed unmatched. The CDR3 sequence is CASESLRKTGKSSYEQYF. CDR3 nucleotides: TGTGCCAGCGAGAGCCTCCGAAAGACAGGGAAGAGCTCCTACGAGCAGTACTTC.

The J gene is TRBJ2-7, the V gene TRBV20-1; D uncertain. Germline V gene data show CDR1 as DFQATT and CDR2 as SNEGSKA (reference sequence). CDR3 size: 14 residues. The ends were cut back, 0 bases at V and 2 bases at J, with 11 bases in the middle. CDR3 coding DNA: TGCAGTGCTAGAGAGGCTAGAGGACCCTACGAGCAGTACTTC. Translation: CSAREARGPYEQYF.

The chain carries TRBV20-1 and TRBJ1-2; possible D gene TRBD1, 6 bases. The CDR3 is 12 residues long. Germline values: CDR1 DFQATT, CDR2 SNEGSKA (reference sequence). V was cut by 3 bases and J by 7 bases, with 12 bases left in between. The CDR3 protein is CSARDRSAGYTF. CDR3 nucleotide sequence: TGCAGTGCTAGGGACAGATCAGCTGGCTACACCTTC.

This clonotype has a handful of counts. The rearrangement links TRBV20-1 to TRBJ2-2, with D possibly being TRBD2 (5 bases). Germline V gene lookup returns CDR1 DFQATT and CDR2 SNEGSKA (reference sequence). This CDR3 has 11 amino acids. Between the trimmed V and J ends, which lost 4 bases and 7 bases, there was a span of 7 bases. CDR3 DNA sequence: TGCAGTGCTACGGGATTCGGGGAGCTGTTTTTT. Its translation is CSATGFGELFF.

The CDR3 reads CASSLDYRARREKLFF. The CDR3 bases are TGTGCCAGCAGCTTAGATTACAGGGCTCGTAGGGAAAAACTGTTTTTT. The chain uses TRBV7-2 and TRBJ1-4, with a tentative D call TRBD1 (6 bases). Germline V gene data show CDR1 as SGHTA and CDR2 as FQGNSA. V lost 1 base to trimming and J lost 8 bases, with 17 bases between them. This CDR3 region has 16 residues.

V usage is TRBV6-1 and J usage is TRBJ2-7; TRBD1 or TRBD2 may be the D gene (6 bases each). Germline lookup yields CDR1 MNHNS and CDR2 SASEGT. This CDR3 is built from 14 residues. The V end was cut by 4 bases, the J end by 5 bases, with 15 bases between. In DNA form, the CDR3 reads TGTGCCAGCAGTGGCATATACGGGGGCGACGAGCAGTACTTC. This codes for CASSGIYGGDEQYF.

The gene calls are TRBV7-3 and TRBJ2-7; D may be TRBD2 (6 bases). Germline CDR1 SGHTA, CDR2 FQGTGA. The CDR3 loop spans 17 amino acids. Trimming stripped 2 bases from V and 0 bases from J, with 17 bases between. The CDR3 DNA is TGTGCCAGCAGCTTACCGAGAAGTAGCGGAAGCTCCTACGAGCAGTACTTC. It encodes CASSLPRSSGSSYEQYF.

The V and J genes are TRBV4-3 and TRBJ1-6; 9 bases align to TRBD1. The CDR3 extends over 16 amino acids. Trimming took 3 bases from V and 7 from J; bases not matched to a gene: 7. From germline, CDR1 is LGHNA and CDR2 YSLEER. The CDR3 region has the DNA TGCGCCAGCAGCCAGGGACAGGGAGGGAGGAATTCACCCCTCCACTTT. Amino acid sequence: CASSQGQGGRNSPLHF.

The V gene is TRBV6-1, the J gene TRBJ2-7; D is unresolved. This CDR3 region has 14 residues. Germline CDR1 MNHNS, CDR2 SASEGT. Trimming removed 6 bases at V and 5 bases at J, with 17 bases between. CDR3 bases: TGTGCCAGCAGCCGCGCCGGTAGAAGGAACGAGCAGTACTTC. Its protein is CASSRAGRRNEQYF.

The CDR3 nucleotides read TGTGCCAGCAGTCCCGCAACAGGGTACTCTGGAAACACCATATATTTT. It codes for CASSPATGYSGNTIYF. J is TRBJ1-3 and V is TRBV28, with D maybe TRBD1 (6 bases). V was trimmed by 5 bases and J by 0 bases, leaving 14 bases between them. This CDR3 spans 16 amino acids. Germline V gene sequence: CDR1 MDHEN, CDR2 SYDVKM.

The CDR3 region has the DNA TGCAGCGTCGTCGGGTTGTCCTACGAGCAGTACTTC. It codes for CSVVGLSYEQYF. This chain joins TRBV29-1 and TRBJ2-7; D gene unclear. Looked up from germline, CDR1 is SQVTM and CDR2 is ANQGSEA. The CDR3 has 12 residues. Trimming removed 6 bases from V and 1 base from J, with 10 bases in between.

V is TRBV12-3 or TRBV12-4 and J is TRBJ1-4; tentatively, D is TRBD1 (6 bases). Trimming removed 3 bases from V and 8 bases from J, with 16 bases in between. There are 15 residues in the CDR3. The CDR3 loop is CASSLNLGGGEKLFF. The CDR3 region has the DNA TGTGCCAGCAGTTTGAATCTCGGGGGCGGGGAAAAACTGTTTTTT.

V is TRBV5-5 and J is TRBJ1-1; no definite D call. The CDR3 spans 16 residues. The germline V gene has CDR1 SGHKS and CDR2 YYEKEE (reference sequence). V was shortened by 4 bases and J by 0 bases, with 16 bases between the two germline ends. The chain's CDR3 is CASSPSISRVNTEAFF. Written as DNA, the CDR3 is TGTGCCAGCAGCCCTTCCATAAGCCGGGTGAACACTGAAGCTTTCTTT.

The gene calls are TRBV5-6 and TRBJ1-1, with unresolved D. This CDR3 is built from 14 residues. Germline V CDR1 and CDR2: SGHDT, YYEEEE. V dropped 3 bases and J dropped 1 base, with 10 bases sitting between them. The CDR3 DNA is TGTGCCAGCAGCTCTGCTATGGCGAACACTGAAGCTTTCTTT. Translating it yields CASSSAMANTEAFF. Full variable domain (outside the CDR3, taken from reference TRBV5-6 and TRBJ1-1): DAGVTQSPTHLIKTRGQQVTLRCSPKSGHDTVSWYQQALGQGPQFIFQYYEEEERQRGNFPDRFSGHQFPNYSSELNVNALLLGDSALYLCASSSAMANTEAFFGQGTRLTVV.

This clonotype was counted between two and nine times. This chain connects TRBV12-3 or TRBV12-4 to TRBJ2-2; D is possibly TRBD2 (5 bases). V lost 3 bases to trimming and J lost 10 bases, with 15 bases between them. CDR3 length equals 14 residues. CDR3 loop: CASSLPPGSTELFF. CDR3 bases: TGTGCCAGCAGTTTGCCCCCGGGATCCACGGAGCTGTTTTTT.

The chain recombines TRBV28 with TRBJ1-4; maybe TRBD1 (6 bases). Germline V gene sequence: CDR1 MDHEN, CDR2 SYDVKM. This CDR3 is built from 10 residues. The CDR3 DNA follows: TGTGCGGCACAGGGCGAAAAACTGTTTTTT. Translated, it gives CAAQGEKLFF. Full variable domain (missing parts from reference TRBV28 and TRBJ1-4): DVKVTQSSRYLVKRTGEKVFLECVQDMDHENMFWYRQDPGLGLRLIYFSYDVKMKEKGDIPEGYSVSREKKERFSLILESASTNQTSMYLCAAQGEKLFFGSGTQLSVL.

This clonotype turned up a few times. Its ends do not fully match the called genes, so a read error is possible. The chain joins TRBV3-1 to TRBJ2-5; no firm D call. The germline V gene has CDR1 LGHDT and CDR2 YNNKEL (reference sequence). This CDR3 spans 13 amino acids. CDR3: CASTQAVLETQYF. The CDR3 region has the DNA TGTGCCAGCACCCAAGCAGTTTTAGAGACCCAGTACTTC.